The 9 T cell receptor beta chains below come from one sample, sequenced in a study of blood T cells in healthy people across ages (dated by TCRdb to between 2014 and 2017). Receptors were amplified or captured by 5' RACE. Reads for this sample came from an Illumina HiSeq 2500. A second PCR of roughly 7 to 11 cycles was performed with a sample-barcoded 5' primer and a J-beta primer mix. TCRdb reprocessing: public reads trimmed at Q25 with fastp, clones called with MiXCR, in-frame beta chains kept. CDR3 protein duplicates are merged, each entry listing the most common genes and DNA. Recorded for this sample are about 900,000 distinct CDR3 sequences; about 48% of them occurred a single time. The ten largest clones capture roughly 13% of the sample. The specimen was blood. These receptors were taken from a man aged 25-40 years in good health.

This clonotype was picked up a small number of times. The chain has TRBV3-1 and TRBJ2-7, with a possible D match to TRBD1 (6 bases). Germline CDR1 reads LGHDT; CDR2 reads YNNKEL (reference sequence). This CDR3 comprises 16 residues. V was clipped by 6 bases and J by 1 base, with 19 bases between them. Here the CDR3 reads CASSDTGYSLSYEQYF. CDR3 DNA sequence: TGTGCCAGCAGTGACACAGGGTATTCGTTATCCTACGAGCAGTACTTC.

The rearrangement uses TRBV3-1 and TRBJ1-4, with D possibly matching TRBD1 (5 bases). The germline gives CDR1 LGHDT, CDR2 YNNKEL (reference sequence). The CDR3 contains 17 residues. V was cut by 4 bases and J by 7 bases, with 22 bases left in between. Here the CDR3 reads CASSRIGGGGTVEKLFF. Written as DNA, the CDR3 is TGTGCCAGCAGCCGCATAGGCGGAGGAGGGACGGTTGAAAAACTGTTTTTT.

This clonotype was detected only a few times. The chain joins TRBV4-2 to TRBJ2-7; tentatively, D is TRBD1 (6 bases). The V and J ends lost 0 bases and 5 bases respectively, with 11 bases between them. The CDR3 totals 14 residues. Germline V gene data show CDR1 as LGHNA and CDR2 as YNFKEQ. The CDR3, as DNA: TGTGCCAGCAGCCAAGATAAGGCAGGGGACGAGCAGTACTTC. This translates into CASSQDKAGDEQYF.

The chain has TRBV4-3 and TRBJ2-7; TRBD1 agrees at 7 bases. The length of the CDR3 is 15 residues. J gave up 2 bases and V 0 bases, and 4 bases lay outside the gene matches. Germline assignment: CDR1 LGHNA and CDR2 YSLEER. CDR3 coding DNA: TGCGCCAGCAGCCAAGACCGGGACAGCACCTACGAGCAGTACTTC. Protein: CASSQDRDSTYEQYF.

CDR3 amino acids: CAGTSGGSSTDTQYF. In DNA form, the CDR3 reads TGTGCCGGCACAAGCGGGGGGTCTAGCACAGATACGCAGTATTTT. The chain employs TRBV9 and TRBJ2-3, with 9 positions matching TRBD2. V dropped 10 bases and J dropped 0; count of bases not matched to a gene: 9. The CDR3 loop spans 15 amino acids. From germline, CDR1 is SGDLS and CDR2 YYNGEE.

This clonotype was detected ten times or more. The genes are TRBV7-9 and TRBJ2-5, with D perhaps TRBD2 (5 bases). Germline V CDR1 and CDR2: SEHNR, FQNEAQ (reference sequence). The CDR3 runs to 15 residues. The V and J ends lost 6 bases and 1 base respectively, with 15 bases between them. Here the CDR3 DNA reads TGTGCCAGCAGGCTTAAGGCAGGAGGCCAAGAGACCCAGTACTTC. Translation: CASRLKAGGQETQYF.

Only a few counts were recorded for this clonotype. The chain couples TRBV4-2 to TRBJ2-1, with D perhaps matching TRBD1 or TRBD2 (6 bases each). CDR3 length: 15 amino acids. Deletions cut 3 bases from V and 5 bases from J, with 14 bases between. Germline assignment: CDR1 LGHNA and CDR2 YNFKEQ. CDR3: CASSQGAGYNNEQFF. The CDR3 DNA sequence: TGTGCCAGCAGCCAGGGGGCGGGATACAACAATGAGCAGTTCTTC.

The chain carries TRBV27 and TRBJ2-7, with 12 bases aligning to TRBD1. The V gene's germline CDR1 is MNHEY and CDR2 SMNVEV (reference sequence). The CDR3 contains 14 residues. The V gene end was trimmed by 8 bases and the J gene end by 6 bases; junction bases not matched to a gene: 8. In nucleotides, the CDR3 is TGTGCCAGCTCGGGGACAGGGGGCATCCGCGAGCAGTACTTC. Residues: CASSGTGGIREQYF.

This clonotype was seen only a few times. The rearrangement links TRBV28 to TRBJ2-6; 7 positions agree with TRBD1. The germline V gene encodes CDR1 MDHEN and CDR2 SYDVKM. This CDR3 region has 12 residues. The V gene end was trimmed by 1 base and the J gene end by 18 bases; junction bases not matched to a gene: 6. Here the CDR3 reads CASSLSVRGWTF. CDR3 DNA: TGTGCCAGCAGTTTATCGGTCAGGGGGTGGACTTTC.